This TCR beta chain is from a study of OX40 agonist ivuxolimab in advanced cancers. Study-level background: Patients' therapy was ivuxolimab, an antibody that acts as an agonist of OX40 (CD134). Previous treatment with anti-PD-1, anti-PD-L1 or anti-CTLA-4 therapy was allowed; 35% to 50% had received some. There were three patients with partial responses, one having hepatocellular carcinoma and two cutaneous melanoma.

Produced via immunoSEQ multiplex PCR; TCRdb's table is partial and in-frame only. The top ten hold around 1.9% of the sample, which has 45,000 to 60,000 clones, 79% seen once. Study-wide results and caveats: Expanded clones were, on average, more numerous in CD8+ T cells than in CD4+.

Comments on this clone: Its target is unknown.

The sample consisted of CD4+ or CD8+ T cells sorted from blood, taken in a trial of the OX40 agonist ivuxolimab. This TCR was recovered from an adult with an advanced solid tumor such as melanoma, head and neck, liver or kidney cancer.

DNA for the CDR3: TGTGCCAGCAGTTACTCGATGGGACAAGAGACCCAGTACTTC. It yields the protein CASSYSMGQETQYF. This rearrangement joins TRBV6-5 to TRBJ2-5; D call uncertain. Trimming took off 0 bases at V and 2 bases at J, with 7 bases between the two ends. Germline loops: CDR1 MNHEY, CDR2 SVGAGI. The CDR3 is 14 amino acids.